One TCR beta chain is described in this entry. The study profiled TCR beta VDJ and CDR3 using genomic DNA as template. TCRdb re-derived calls from the reads in MiXCR, one entry per CDR3 protein. The repertoire holds 210,000 or so distinct CDR3 sequences, with roughly 45% as singletons. The sample is drawn from a study of CD8+CD57+ T cells in acquired aplastic anemia. An expansion of CD8+CD57+ cells by flow cytometry had been shown in patients chosen for sequencing. Patients uniformly had severe acquired aplastic anemia. At blood sampling, none of the patients had yet received therapy. Sequenced: sorted CD4+, CD8+, or CD8+CD57+ T cells (not recorded which) from PBMCs. The clonotype originates from a human donor with aplastic anemia.

The CDR3 reads CSARSHANVYGYTF. CDR3 coding DNA: TGCAGTGCTAGGTCCCATGCTAATGTCTATGGCTACACCTTC. The chain links TRBV20-1 to TRBJ1-2; D unresolved. Between the trimmed V and J ends, which lost 3 bases and 4 bases, there was a span of 15 bases. The CDR3 is 14 residues long. CDR1 is DFQATT and CDR2 is SNEGSKA in the germline V gene (reference sequence).